This record covers a single T cell receptor (beta chain). Its target is not known. The source of the sample is a study of a mutant IDH1 vaccine in newly diagnosed glioma. Across the whole study: Onset of vaccination occurred 4-6 weeks following radiotherapy alone, or with temozolomide cycles. The therapy given earlier, which was standard therapy, consisted of radiotherapy, temozolomide, or both, and most of the patients received both.

Study observations and caveats: Seemingly, top peripheral T cell clonotype changes bore no relation to pseudoprogression.

The time point: week 23, last vaccination. With topical imiquimod, each dose of the vaccine consisted of 300 ug of mutant IDH1 20-mer peptide. The donors' diagnosis was new WHO grade 3 or 4 astrocytoma that was IDH1-mutant and ATRX-lost. Assay: immunoSEQ multiplex PCR; the TCRdb copy retains only in-frame clones and omits some. The data hold roughly 50,000 clones, with about 81% observed a single time. The CDR3 contains 12 residues. V lost 5 bases to trimming and J lost 11 bases; unmatched junction nucleotides: 10. Germline V gene data show CDR1 as SGHNT and CDR2 as YYREEE (reference sequence). The rearrangement uses TRBV5-4 and TRBJ2-7; TRBD1 matches at 7 bases. The sequence came from a woman aged 40 to 49 with glioma. Some clones in this sample may be carry-over from other donors' samples. Here the sequenced sample was PBMCs, taken from a glioma patient whose treatment included an IDH1 peptide vaccine. The CDR3 reads CASSSGQKKEYF. CDR3 DNA sequence: TGTGCCAGCAGTTCGGGACAGAAAAAGGAGTACTTC.